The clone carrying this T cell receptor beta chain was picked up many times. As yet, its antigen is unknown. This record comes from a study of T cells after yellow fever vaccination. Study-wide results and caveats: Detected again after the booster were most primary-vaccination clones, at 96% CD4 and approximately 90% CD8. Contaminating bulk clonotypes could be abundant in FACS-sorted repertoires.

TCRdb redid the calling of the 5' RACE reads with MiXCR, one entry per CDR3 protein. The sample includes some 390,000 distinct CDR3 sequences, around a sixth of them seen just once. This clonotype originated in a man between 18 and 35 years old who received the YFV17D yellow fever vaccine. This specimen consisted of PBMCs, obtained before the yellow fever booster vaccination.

Here the CDR3 DNA reads TGCAGTGCTACACCTTATAACAGGGGGAACACTGAAGCTTTCTTT. Its protein product is CSATPYNRGNTEAFF. The rearrangement links TRBV20-1 to TRBJ1-1; 7 bases align to TRBD1. This CDR3 contains 15 residues. Per germline, CDR1 DFQATT and CDR2 SNEGSKA (reference sequence). With V trimmed by 4 bases and J by 1 base, 9 bases remained unmatched.